The source of this TCR beta chain is a study of T-cell memory formation after mild COVID-19. Findings and caveats of the study: The finding that pre-infection memory included some responding clones suggested that cross-reactive memory joined.

This CDR3 region has 16 residues. UMIs and sample barcodes were carried by the TCR alpha and TCR beta cDNA libraries that 5'RACE produced using constant-segment primers. TCRdb called the 5' RACE reads again in MiXCR, with one record for every CDR3 protein. The sample has roughly 580,000 distinct CDR3 sequences; around 17% are singletons. Comment on this clonotype: Its antigen remains unknown.

This receptor was taken from an adult woman who had mild COVID-19 (a few samples of this study predate the infection). Cell type and time point are not known. Sequenced material: PBMCs or a T cell subset sorted from them (not recorded which). The genes are TRBV21-1 and TRBJ1-6. TRBV21-1 is flagged as a pseudogene. CDR3 region: CASSKLAGHYNSPLHF. The CDR3 region has the DNA TGTGCCAGCAGCAAACTAGCGGGACATTATAATTCACCCCTCCACTTT.